The subject of this entry is one TCR beta chain. Sequenced by immunoSEQ multiplex PCR; TCRdb stores in-frame clones only, minus some. The repertoire includes roughly 70,000 clones, 70% to 90% of them detected once, and about 0.78% sits in the top ten. This specimen belongs to a study of OX40 agonist ivuxolimab in advanced cancers. Study context: Patients treated during dose escalation were battling hepatocellular carcinoma, melanoma, renal cell or head and neck cancer. People who had prior anti-PD-1, anti-PD-L1 or anti-CTLA-4 therapy could take part, and roughly 40% had some.

With V trimmed by 0 bases and J by 1 base, 5 bases remained unmatched. The length of the CDR3 is 17 residues. The germline CDR1 and CDR2 sequences are SGHAT and FQNNGV. The origin of this receptor is an adult with an advanced solid tumor such as melanoma, head and neck, liver or kidney cancer. This sequence joins TRBV11-2 and TRBJ2-3; 9 bases are a match to TRBD2. Sequences were derived from CD4+ or CD8+ T cells sorted from blood, sampled in a trial of the OX40 agonist ivuxolimab. CDR3 in DNA: TGTGCCAGCAGCTTAGAGCGTCTAGCGGGACGCACAGATACGCAGTATTTT. Translated: CASSLERLAGRTDTQYF.